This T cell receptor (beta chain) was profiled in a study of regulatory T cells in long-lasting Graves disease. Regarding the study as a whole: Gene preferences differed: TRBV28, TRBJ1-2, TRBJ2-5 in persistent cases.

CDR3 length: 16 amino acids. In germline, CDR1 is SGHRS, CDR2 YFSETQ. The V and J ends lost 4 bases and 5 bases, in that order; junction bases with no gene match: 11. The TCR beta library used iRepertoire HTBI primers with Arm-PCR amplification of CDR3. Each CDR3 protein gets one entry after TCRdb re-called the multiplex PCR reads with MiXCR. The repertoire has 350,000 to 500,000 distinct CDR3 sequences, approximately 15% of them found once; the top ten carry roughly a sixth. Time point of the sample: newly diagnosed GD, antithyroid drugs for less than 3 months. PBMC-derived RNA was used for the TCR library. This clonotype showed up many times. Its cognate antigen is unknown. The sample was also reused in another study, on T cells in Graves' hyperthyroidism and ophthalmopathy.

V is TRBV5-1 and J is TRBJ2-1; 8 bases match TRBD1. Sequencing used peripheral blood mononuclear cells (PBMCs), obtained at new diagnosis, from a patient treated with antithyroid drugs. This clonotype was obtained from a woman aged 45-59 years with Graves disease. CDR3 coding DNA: TGCGCCAGCAGCATCCTACAGGGGGGTCGCGACAATGAGCAGTTCTTC. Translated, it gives CASSILQGGRDNEQFF.